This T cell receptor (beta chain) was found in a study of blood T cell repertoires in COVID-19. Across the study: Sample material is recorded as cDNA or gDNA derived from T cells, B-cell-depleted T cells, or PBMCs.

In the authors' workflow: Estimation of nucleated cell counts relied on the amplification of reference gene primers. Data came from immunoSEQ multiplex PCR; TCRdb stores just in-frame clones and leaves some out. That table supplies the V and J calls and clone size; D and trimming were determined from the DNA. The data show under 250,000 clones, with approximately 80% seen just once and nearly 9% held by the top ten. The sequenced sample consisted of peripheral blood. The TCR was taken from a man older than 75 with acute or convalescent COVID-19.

The DNA for the CDR3 is TGCGCCAGCAGGCGCTCGACAGGGGCGTCTAACTATGGCTACACCTTC. Translation: CASRRSTGASNYGYTF. This chain joins TRBV5-1 and TRBJ1-2; 8 bases line up with TRBD1. V shed 5 bases, J shed 0 bases, and the junction held 9 bases outside the gene matches. Germline-derived CDR1 and CDR2 are SGHRS and YFSETQ. CDR3 size: 16 residues.